This note documents a single T cell receptor beta chain sequence. Described time point: before trial treatment. These data belong to a study of low-dose radiotherapy and immunotherapy resistance in tumors. Overall study context: Treatment of Cohort 1 consisted of 0.5 Gy per fraction every 2 weeks, adding up to 6.5 Gy.

Trimming left V 2 bases short and J 0 bases short, with 12 bases between. The germline V gene has CDR1 SGHKS and CDR2 YYEKEE (reference sequence). The CDR3 is made up of 16 amino acids. Alpha and beta chains were covered, as first-strand cDNA relied on TRAV- and TRBV-specific primers. Amplification of TCRs used a constant-region primer and V-primer adapter for roughly 21 PCR cycles. TCRdb reanalysed the reads using MiXCR and keeps one entry per CDR3 protein. Counted here are around 68,000 distinct CDR3 sequences, about a quarter occurring once; the ten biggest clones make up roughly 7%. The sequencing used PBMCs, collected before treatment. The sequence derives from a male donor with rectosigmoid adenocarcinoma. The chain carries TRBV5-5 and TRBJ1-3; D is unclear. The CDR3 is CASSFSFGLSGNTIYF. The CDR3 region has the DNA TGTGCCAGCAGCTTTAGTTTCGGCCTCTCTGGAAACACCATATATTTT. The variable domain in full, completed from reference TRBV5-5 and TRBJ1-3, reads DAGVTQSPTHLIKTRGQQVTLRCSPISGHKSVSWYQQVLGQGPQFIFQYYEKEERGRGNFPDRFSARQFPNYSSELNVNALLLGDSALYLCASSFSFGLSGNTIYFGEGSWLTVV.